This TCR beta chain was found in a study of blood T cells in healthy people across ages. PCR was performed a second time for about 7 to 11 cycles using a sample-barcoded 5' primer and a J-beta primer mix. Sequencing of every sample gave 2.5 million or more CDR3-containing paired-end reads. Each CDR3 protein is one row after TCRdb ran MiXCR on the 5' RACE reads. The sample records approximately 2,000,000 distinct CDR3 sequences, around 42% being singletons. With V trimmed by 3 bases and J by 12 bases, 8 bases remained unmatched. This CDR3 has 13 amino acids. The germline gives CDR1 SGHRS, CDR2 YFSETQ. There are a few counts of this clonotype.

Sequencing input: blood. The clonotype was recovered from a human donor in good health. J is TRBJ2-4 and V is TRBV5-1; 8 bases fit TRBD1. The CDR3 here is CASSSTGDANQYF. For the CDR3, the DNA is TGCGCCAGCAGCTCGACAGGGGATGCGAATCAGTACTTC.